The rows below give T cell receptor beta chains drawn from one sample of a study of blood T cell repertoires in COVID-19. The protocol was immunoSEQ multiplex PCR, while the TCRdb copy is restricted to in-frame clones and leaves out a portion. The sample includes about 180,000 clones, roughly 82% of them seen just once. The sequencing input was PBMCs or T cells enriched from blood (not recorded which). These receptors all come from a woman aged 30 to 39 who had recovered from COVID-19. Both conserved end residues are part of each CDR3. A D gene is named only where the DNA matches it firmly. Some rows mark clone size as missing; the rest say once, few, many or name a class of expanded clone.

TRBJ2-7 . . TRBV28 TGTGCCAGCAGTTTATCCCGTCCGGGGAACTACGAGCAGTACTTC CASSLSRPGNYEQYF
TRBJ2-7 . TRBD2 TRBV3-1/TRBV3-2 TGTGCCAGCAGCCCGGGACTAGTGGGGTCTAGGTACTTC CASSPGLVGSRYF
TRBJ2-1 . TRBD2 TRBV4-2 TGTGCCAGCAGCCAAGGTAGCGGGAGAATCAATGAGCAGTTCTTC CASSQGSGRINEQFF
TRBJ2-1 once TRBD2 TRBV2 TGTGCCAGCAGTGTCCGTCTAGCGGGAAAGGTCTTC CASSVRLAGKVF
TRBJ2-7 once TRBD2 TRBV28 TGTGCCAGCAGTTCTCCCTGGCGACTAGATGGCAGCGGGACTAGCGGGGTCTCCTACGAGCAGTACTTC CASSSPWRLDGSGTSGVSYEQYF
TRBJ2-3 . TRBD2 TRBV4-1 TGCGCCAGCAGCCAAGCTGGGACTAGCGGGAGCGGGACCACAGATACGCAGTATTTT CASSQAGTSGSGTTDTQYF
TRBJ2-1 once . TRBV5-1 TGCGCCAGCAGCTTGAACGGTCTCCACAATGAGCAGTTCTTC CASSLNGLHNEQFF
TRBJ2-7 few . TRBV27 TGTGCCAGCAGTTTGACAGGCCTCGGGACCTACGAGCAGTACTTC CASSLTGLGTYEQYF
TRBJ1-1 . TRBD1 TRBV5-1 TGCGCCAGCAGCTCAAGGACAGGGTACACTGAAGCTTTCTTT CASSSRTGYTEAFF
TRBJ1-1 . . TRBV7-8 TGTGCCAGCAGCTTAGTAATGAACACTGAAGCTTTCTTT CASSLVMNTEAFF
TRBJ2-1 . TRBD2 TRBV7-2 TGTGCCAGCAGCCCCCCGGGACTAGCGGGAGCAAGCGCCTACAATGAGCAGTTCTTC CASSPPGLAGASAYNEQFF
TRBJ1-6 . TRBD1 TRBV28 TGTGCCAGCAGTGGCCGGGACAGATATAATTCACCCCTCCACTTT CASSGRDRYNSPLHF
TRBJ1-2 . . TRBV29-1 TGCAGCGTTGAGGCCCAGGCCTATGGCTACACCTTC CSVEAQAYGYTF
TRBJ2-6 once TRBD1 TRBV10-3 TGTGCCACCGGACAGGGGATCTCTGGGGCCAACGTCCTGACTTTC CATGQGISGANVLTF
TRBJ2-1 . TRBD2 TRBV3-1/TRBV3-2 TGTGCCAGCAGCTCAAACCTCGTGGGACTAGCGGGAGTTGAGCAGTTCTTC CASSSNLVGLAGVEQFF
TRBJ2-5 . TRBD2 TRBV10-3 TGTGCCATCAGTGATTCTAGCGGAAAACAAGAGACCCAGTACTTC CAISDSSGKQETQYF
TRBJ1-6 . . TRBV6-2/TRBV6-3 TGTGCCAGCAGCCCCGAGTCCTTGAGGCCCCTCCACTTT CASSPESLRPLHF
TRBJ2-5 . . TRBV6-2/TRBV6-3 TGTGCCAGCAGTTACCCACTCTCCGGTCAAGAGACCCAGTACTTC CASSYPLSGQETQYF
TRBJ1-1 . . TRBV7-4 TGTGCCAGCAGCTTAGTGGGCGGCAGGGAAACTCTGAACACTGAAGCTTTCTTT CASSLVGGRETLNTEAFF
TRBJ2-1 . . TRBV25-1 TGTGCCAGCAGTGAAATGGGTGCAGCGAATGAGCAGTTCTTC CASSEMGAANEQFF
TRBJ1-3 . . TRBV19 TGTGCCAGTAGTATAGCTGGGGGGTTCGACGGAAACACCATATATTTT CASSIAGGFDGNTIYF
TRBJ2-5 . . TRBV2 TGTGCCAGCAGTGAAGTCCGTAGTCCCCAAGAGACCCAGTACTTC CASSEVRSPQETQYF
TRBJ1-5 . TRBD1 TRBV7-9 TGTGCCAGCAGCCAAGGGGGACAGGGCGGGTATAGCAATCAGCCCCAGCATTTT CASSQGGQGGYSNQPQHF
TRBJ2-6 once . TRBV6-1 TGTGCCAGCAGTGAAGGGAGCTCTGGGGCCAACGTCCTGACTTTC CASSEGSSGANVLTF
TRBJ2-2 . . TRBV9 TGTGCCAGCAGCGTAGAGGTAGGGGGCACCGGGGAGCTGTTTTTT CASSVEVGGTGELFF
TRBJ2-5 . . TRBV18 TGTGCCAGCTCACCACCGCGCTCCCAAGAGACCCAGTACTTC CASSPPRSQETQYF
TRBJ2-5 once TRBD1 TRBV19 TGTGCCAGTAGTATACAGGGGGAAGAGACCCAGTACTTC CASSIQGEETQYF
TRBJ2-1 . TRBD2 TRBV9 TGTGCCAGCAGCGTAGTAGGTAGCGGGGGATACAATGAGCAGTTCTTC CASSVVGSGGYNEQFF
TRBJ1-1 once . TRBV12-5 TGTGCTAGTGGTCAAGACTCGGACGGGGTCTTT CASGQDSDGVF
TRBJ2-1 . TRBD1 TRBV25-1 TGTGCCAGCAGTGGCCGACAGGGGGAAGGCAATGAGCAGTTCTTC CASSGRQGEGNEQFF
TRBJ1-6 few TRBD1 TRBV2 TGTGCCAGCAGCGGACAGGGAGAAAGGTCACCCCTCCACTTT CASSGQGERSPLHF
TRBJ1-2 . TRBD1 TRBV19 TGTGCCAGTTCAGGACAGGCCCCCTATGGCTACACCTTC CASSGQAPYGYTF
TRBJ1-5 . . TRBV28 TGTGCCAGCAGTCCTCGGTGGGAGAGCAATCAGCCCCAGCATTTT CASSPRWESNQPQHF
TRBJ2-5 once TRBD1 TRBV2 TGTGCCAGCAGGGGAGTGGACAGGGATCAGGAAGAGACCCAGTACTTC CASRGVDRDQEETQYF
TRBJ1-5 . TRBD1 TRBV19 TGTGCCAGTAGTCTGGGACAGCCCAATCAGCCCCAGCATTTT CASSLGQPNQPQHF
TRBJ2-1 . . TRBV28 TGTGCCAGCAGCAACAATGAGCAGTTCTTC CASSNNEQFF
TRBJ1-1 . TRBD1 TRBV15 TGTGCGAAATACAGGGGTATGAACACTGAAGCTTTCTTT CAKYRGMNTEAFF
TRBJ2-7 . . TRBV6-5 TGTGCCAGCAGTTACTCTGCGGCCACCTCCTACGAGCAGTACTTC CASSYSAATSYEQYF
TRBJ1-1 . TRBD1 TRBV10-3 TGTGCCACCAACCCCTCTGGACAGGGTAACACTGAAGCTTTCTTT CATNPSGQGNTEAFF
TRBJ2-3 many TRBD1 TRBV15 TGTGCCACCAGCAGAGCGAATACCCTACAGGGGGACCTAACAGATACGCAGTATTTT CATSRANTLQGDLTDTQYF
TRBJ2-3 . TRBD2 TRBV3-1/TRBV3-2 TGTGCCAGCAGCCAAAGACTAGCGGGAGGAGTGAGAGATACGCAGTATTTT CASSQRLAGGVRDTQYF
TRBJ2-7 . TRBD1 TRBV11-1 TGTGCCAGCAGCTTTCAGGGGGCGGCCCACGAGCAGTACTTC CASSFQGAAHEQYF
TRBJ2-1 . . TRBV11-3 TGTGCCAGCAGCTTAGGGGTAGCGCGCAAACCGGGAGATGAGCAGTTCTTC CASSLGVARKPGDEQFF
TRBJ2-2 . TRBD1 TRBV6-5 TGTGCCAGCGGCAGACAGGGGGAGGTTTGGGAGCTGTTTTTT CASGRQGEVWELFF
TRBJ2-7 . . TRBV5-4 TGTGCCAGCAGCTTAGCCGGGACAAGCCCCTACGAGCAGTACTTC CASSLAGTSPYEQYF
TRBJ1-6 . TRBD1 TRBV6-1 TGTGCCAGCAGTGAAGCGCTGGGACAGGGGGCAAATTCACCCCTCCACTTT CASSEALGQGANSPLHF
TRBJ1-5 . . TRBV6-5 TGTGCCAGCAGCTTAAGGAGCGGATACAATCAGCCCCAGCATTTT CASSLRSGYNQPQHF
TRBJ1-3 . . TRBV9 TGTGCCAGCAGCGTAGCTGACAGCGCCCTGAACACCATATATTTT CASSVADSALNTIYF
TRBJ1-2 . TRBD1 TRBV5-1 TGCGCCAGCAGCCTCCCCGGGACAGACTATGGCTACACCTTC CASSLPGTDYGYTF
TRBJ2-7 . TRBD1 TRBV7-9 TGTGCCAGCAGCCCAGGACAGGGGTATTACGAGCAGTACTTC CASSPGQGYYEQYF
TRBJ2-5 . . TRBV27 TGTGCCAGCAGTTTACAGGGGCTGGAGACCCAGTACTTC CASSLQGLETQYF
TRBJ1-6 . . TRBV28 TGTGCCAGCAGTTTTTCAGCGGGCTCCTATAATTCACCCCTCCACTTT CASSFSAGSYNSPLHF
TRBJ2-7 . TRBD1 TRBV19 TGTGCCAGTAGTAACGGGGACAGGGGGTTCCGGCAGTACTTC CASSNGDRGFRQYF
TRBJ1-2 . TRBD1 TRBV11-2 TGTGCCAGCAGCTTAGGGGGGACAGGGAACCGTTATGGCTACACCTTC CASSLGGTGNRYGYTF
TRBJ2-3 . TRBD2 TRBV18 TGTGCCAGCTCACCACCGGGACTAGCGGGAGGCGGAGCAGATACGCAGTATTTT CASSPPGLAGGGADTQYF
TRBJ2-7 . . TRBV5-1 TGCGCCAGCAGCTTGGCCCAATACAGCTCCTACGAGCAGTACTTC CASSLAQYSSYEQYF
TRBJ2-5 . TRBD2 TRBV7-7 TGTGCCAGCAGCTTAAGTGGGCTAGCGGGTGATTTTCAAGAGACCCAGTACTTC CASSLSGLAGDFQETQYF
TRBJ2-7 . . TRBV7-9 TGTGCCAGCAGCTTAGAAGACAGAAACGAGCAGTACTTC CASSLEDRNEQYF
TRBJ2-7 . . TRBV7-2 TGTGCCAGCAGCTTAGTGTCGGGAGCCCTCTACGAGCAGTACTTC CASSLVSGALYEQYF
TRBJ1-1 . . TRBV4-1 TGCGCCAGCAGCCCAGACTACGGTGAAGCTTTCTTT CASSPDYGEAFF